This TCR beta chain originates from a study of blood T cell repertoires in COVID-19. Study-level background: COVID-19 samples from acute and convalescent phases originated in the United States, Italy and Spain.

Authors' processing steps: For nucleated cells, counts were estimated from reference gene primer amplification. Clones were sequenced by immunoSEQ multiplex PCR, and TCRdb holds only the in-frame ones, with some missing. The D gene and trimming were derived from the DNA, and the V and J assignments and clone size from that table. The sample carries 200,000 to 250,000 clones, 92% recorded once. The TCR was taken from a man aged 30 to 45 with acute or convalescent COVID-19. Sequenced sample: peripheral blood.

CDR3 sequence (DNA): TGTGCCAGCAGCTTAGTCGGGACTAGCGAGCGAGAGACCCAGTACTTC. Translation: CASSLVGTSERETQYF. The J gene is TRBJ2-5, the V gene TRBV11-1; 10 bases agree with TRBD2. The CDR3 runs 16 residues. J gave up 4 bases and V 1 base, and 6 bases lay outside the gene matches. In germline, CDR1 is SGHAT, CDR2 FQDESV (reference sequence).